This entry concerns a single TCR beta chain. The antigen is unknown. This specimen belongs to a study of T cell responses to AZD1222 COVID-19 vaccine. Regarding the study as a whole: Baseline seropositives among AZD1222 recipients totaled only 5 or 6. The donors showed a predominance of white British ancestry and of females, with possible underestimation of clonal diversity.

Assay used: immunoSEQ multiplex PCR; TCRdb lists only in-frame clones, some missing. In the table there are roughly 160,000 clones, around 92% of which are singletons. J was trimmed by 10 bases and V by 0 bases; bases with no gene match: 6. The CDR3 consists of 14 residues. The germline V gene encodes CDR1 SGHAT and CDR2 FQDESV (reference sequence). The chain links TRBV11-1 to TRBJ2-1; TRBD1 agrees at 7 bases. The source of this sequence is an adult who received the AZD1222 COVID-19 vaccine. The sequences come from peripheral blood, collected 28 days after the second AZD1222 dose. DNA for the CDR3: TGTGCCAGCAGCTTAGCTAATTTGGACAGGGAGCAGTTCTTC. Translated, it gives CASSLANLDREQFF.